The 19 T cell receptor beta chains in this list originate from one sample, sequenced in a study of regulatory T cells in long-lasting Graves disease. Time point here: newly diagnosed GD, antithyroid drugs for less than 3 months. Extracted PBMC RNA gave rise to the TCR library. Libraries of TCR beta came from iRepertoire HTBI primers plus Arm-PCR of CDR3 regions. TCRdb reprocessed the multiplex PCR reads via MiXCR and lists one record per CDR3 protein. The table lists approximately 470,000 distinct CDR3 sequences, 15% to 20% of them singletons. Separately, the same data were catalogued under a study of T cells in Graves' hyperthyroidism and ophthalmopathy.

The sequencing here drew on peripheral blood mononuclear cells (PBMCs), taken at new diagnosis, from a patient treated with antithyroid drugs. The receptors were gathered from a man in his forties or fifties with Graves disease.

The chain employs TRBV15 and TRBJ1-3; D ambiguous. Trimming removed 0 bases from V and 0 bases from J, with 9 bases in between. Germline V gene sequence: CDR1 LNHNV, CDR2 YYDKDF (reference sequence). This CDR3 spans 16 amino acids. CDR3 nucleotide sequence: TGTGCCACCAGCAGAGAGCTAGGGCTCTCTGGAAACACCATATATTTT. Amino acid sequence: CATSRELGLSGNTIYF.

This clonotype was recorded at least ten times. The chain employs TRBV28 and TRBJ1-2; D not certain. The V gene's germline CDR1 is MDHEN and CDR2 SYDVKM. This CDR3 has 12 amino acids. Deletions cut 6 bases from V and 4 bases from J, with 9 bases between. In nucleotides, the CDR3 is TGTGCCAGCAGCCAACAGAGCTATGGCTACACCTTC. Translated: CASSQQSYGYTF.

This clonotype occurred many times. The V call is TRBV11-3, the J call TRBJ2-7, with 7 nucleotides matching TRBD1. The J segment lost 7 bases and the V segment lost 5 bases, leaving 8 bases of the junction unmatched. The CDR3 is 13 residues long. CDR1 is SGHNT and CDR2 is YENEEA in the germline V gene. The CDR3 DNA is TGTGCCAGCAGCCGACAGGGTTCTGGAGAGCAGTACTTC. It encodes CASSRQGSGEQYF. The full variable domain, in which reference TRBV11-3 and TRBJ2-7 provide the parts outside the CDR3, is EAGVVQSPRYKIIEKKQPVAFWCNPISGHNTLYWYLQNLGQGPELLIRYENEEAVDDSQLPKDRFSAERLKGVDSTLKIQPAELGDSAVYLCASSRQGSGEQYFGPGTRLTVT.

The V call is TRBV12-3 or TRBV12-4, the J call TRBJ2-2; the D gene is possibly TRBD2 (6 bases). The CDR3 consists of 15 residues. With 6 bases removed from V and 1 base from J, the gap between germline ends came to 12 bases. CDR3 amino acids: CASSRGAGNTGELFF. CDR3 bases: TGTGCCAGCAGCCGTGGAGCGGGGAACACCGGGGAGCTGTTTTTT.

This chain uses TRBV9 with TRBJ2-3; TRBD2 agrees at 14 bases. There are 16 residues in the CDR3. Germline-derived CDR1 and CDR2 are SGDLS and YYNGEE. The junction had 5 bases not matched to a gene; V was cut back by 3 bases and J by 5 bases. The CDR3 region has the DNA TGTGCCAGCAGCGGGGGACTAGCGGGAGTTTTAGATACGCAGTATTTT. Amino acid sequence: CASSGGLAGVLDTQYF. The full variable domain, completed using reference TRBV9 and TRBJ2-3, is DSGVTQTPKHLITATGQRVTLRCSPRSGDLSVYWYQQSLDQGLQFLIQYYNGEERAKGNILERFSAQQFPDLHSELNLSSLELGDSALYFCASSGGLAGVLDTQYFGPGTRLTVL.

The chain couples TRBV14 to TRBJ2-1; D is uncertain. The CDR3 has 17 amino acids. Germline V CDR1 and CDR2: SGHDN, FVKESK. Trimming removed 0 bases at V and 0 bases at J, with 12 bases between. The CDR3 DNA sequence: TGTGCCAGCAGCCAAGATTCGTTGTGGAGCTCCTACAATGAGCAGTTCTTC. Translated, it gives CASSQDSLWSSYNEQFF.

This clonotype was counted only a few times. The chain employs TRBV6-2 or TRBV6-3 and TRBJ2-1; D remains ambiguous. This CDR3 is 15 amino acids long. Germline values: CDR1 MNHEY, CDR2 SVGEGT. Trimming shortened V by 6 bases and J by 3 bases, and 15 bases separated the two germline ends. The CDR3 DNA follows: TGTGCCAGCAGCCTCGGCCCTGGGCTCTACAATGAGCAGTTCTTC. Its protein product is CASSLGPGLYNEQFF.

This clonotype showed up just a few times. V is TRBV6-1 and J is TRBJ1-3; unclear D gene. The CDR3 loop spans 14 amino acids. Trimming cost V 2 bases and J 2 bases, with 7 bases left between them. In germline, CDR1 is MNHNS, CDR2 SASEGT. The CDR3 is CASSELFTGNTIYF. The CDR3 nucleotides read TGTGCCAGCAGTGAACTGTTTACTGGAAACACCATATATTTT.

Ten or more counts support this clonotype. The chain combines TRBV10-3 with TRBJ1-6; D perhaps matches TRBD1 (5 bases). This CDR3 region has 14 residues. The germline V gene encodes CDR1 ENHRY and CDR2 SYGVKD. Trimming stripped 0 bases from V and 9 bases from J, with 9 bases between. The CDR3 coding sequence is TGTGCCATCAGTGAGTCGGTCGGGGGTTCACCCCTCCACTTT. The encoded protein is CAISESVGGSPLHF.

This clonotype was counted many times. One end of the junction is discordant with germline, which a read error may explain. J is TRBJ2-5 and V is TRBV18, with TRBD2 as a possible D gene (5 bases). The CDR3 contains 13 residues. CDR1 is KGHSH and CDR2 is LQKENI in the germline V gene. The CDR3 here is CASSPGIRETQYF. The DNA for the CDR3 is TGCGCCAGCAGTCCGGGGATTCGGGAGACCCAGTACTTC. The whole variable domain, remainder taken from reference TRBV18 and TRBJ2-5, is NAGVMQNPRHLVRRRGQEARLRCSPMKGHSHVYWYRQLPEEGLKFMVYLQKENIIDESGMPKERFSAEFPKEGPSILRIQQVVRGDSAAYFCASSPGIRETQYFGPGTRLLVL.

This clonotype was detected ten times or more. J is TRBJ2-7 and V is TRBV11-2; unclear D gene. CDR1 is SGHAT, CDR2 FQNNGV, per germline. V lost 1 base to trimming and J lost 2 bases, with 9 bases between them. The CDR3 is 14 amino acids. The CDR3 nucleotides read TGTGCCAGCAGCTTAGGTTTCAGTCCCTACGAGCAGTACTTC. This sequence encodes CASSLGFSPYEQYF.

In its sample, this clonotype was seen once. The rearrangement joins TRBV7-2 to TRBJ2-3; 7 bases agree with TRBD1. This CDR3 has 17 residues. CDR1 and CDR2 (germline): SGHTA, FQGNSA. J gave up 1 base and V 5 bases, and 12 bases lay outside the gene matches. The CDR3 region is CASSARDSHLRTDTQYF. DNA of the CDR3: TGTGCCAGCAGCGCCAGGGACAGCCACCTACGCACAGATACGCAGTATTTT. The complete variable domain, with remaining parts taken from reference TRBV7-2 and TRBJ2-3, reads GAGVSQSPSNKVTEKGKDVELRCDPISGHTALYWYRQSLGQGLEFLIYFQGNSAPDKSGLPSDRFSAERTGGSVSTLTIQRTQQEDSAVYLCASSARDSHLRTDTQYFGPGTRLTVL.

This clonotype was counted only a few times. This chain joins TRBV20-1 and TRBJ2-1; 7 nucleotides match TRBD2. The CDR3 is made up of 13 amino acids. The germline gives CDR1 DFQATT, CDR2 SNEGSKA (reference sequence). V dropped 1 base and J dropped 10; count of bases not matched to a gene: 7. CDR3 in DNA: TGCAGTGCTAGAGTGGGAGGGAAGGTCGAGCAGTTCTTC. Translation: CSARVGGKVEQFF.

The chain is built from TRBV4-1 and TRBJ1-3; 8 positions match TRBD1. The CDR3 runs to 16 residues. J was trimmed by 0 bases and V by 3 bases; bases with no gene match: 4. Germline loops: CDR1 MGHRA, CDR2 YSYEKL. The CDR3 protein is CASSQGQARSGNTIYF. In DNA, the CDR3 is TGCGCCAGCAGCCAGGGACAGGCCCGCTCTGGAAACACCATATATTTT.

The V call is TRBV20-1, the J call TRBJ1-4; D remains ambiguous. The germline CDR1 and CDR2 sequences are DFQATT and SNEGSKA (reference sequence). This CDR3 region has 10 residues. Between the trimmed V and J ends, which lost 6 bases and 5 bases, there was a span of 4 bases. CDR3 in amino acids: CSAENEKLFF. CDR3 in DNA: TGCAGTGCCGAGAATGAAAAACTGTTTTTT.

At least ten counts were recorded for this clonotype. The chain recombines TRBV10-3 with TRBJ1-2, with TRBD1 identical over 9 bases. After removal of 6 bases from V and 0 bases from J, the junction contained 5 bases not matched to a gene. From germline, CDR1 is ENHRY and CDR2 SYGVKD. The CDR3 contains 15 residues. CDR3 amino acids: CAIRGDRVTNYGYTF. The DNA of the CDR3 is TGTGCCATCAGAGGGGACAGGGTCACTAACTATGGCTACACCTTC.

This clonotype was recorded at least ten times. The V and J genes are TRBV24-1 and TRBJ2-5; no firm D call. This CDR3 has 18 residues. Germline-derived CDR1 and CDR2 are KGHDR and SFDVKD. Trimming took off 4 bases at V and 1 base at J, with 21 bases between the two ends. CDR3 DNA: TGTGCCACCAGTGAGATCAACCACGAGGTGGGCAGCCAAGAGACCCAGTACTTC. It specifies CATSEINHEVGSQETQYF.

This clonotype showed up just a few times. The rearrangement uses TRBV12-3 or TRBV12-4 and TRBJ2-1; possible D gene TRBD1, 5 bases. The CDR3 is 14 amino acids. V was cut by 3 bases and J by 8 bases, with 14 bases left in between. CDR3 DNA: TGTGCCAGCAGTTTCAGGGTAGTTCAGGATGAGCAGTTCTTC. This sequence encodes CASSFRVVQDEQFF.

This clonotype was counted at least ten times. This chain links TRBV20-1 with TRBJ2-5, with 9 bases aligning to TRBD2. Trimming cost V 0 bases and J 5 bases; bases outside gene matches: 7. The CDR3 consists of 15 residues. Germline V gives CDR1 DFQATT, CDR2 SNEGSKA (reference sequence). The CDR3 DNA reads TGCAGTGCTAGAGATGCGAGGACTAGCGTGGAGACCCAGTACTTC. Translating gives CSARDARTSVETQYF.